Presented here are 29 T cell receptor beta chains from one specimen sequenced in a study of siplizumab effects on memory and regulatory T cells. Measured with immunoSEQ multiplex PCR; TCRdb has only the in-frame clones, and not every one. The sample holds fewer than 45,000 clones, 89% seen once. The sequenced material came from naive CD4+ T cells sorted from blood. All receptors come from a human donor in good health.

The chain has TRBV5-6 and TRBJ2-7, with D tentatively TRBD1 (6 bases). The CDR3 spans 15 residues. Germline V lookup: CDR1 SGHDT, CDR2 YYEEEE. V was clipped by 3 bases and J by 3 bases, with 16 bases between them. CDR3 residues: CASSSSPQGIYEQYF. CDR3 nucleotide sequence: TGTGCCAGCAGCTCCTCCCCCCAGGGGATCTACGAGCAGTACTTC. Filled out from reference TRBV5-6 and TRBJ2-7, the complete variable domain reads DAGVTQSPTHLIKTRGQQVTLRCSPKSGHDTVSWYQQALGQGPQFIFQYYEEEERQRGNFPDRFSGHQFPNYSSELNVNALLLGDSALYLCASSSSPQGIYEQYFGPGTRLTVT.

This chain connects TRBV29-1 to TRBJ2-3; unclear D gene. Germline V CDR1 and CDR2: SQVTM, ANQGSEA. The V end was cut by 2 bases, the J end by 0 bases, with 12 bases between. There are 15 residues in the CDR3. CDR3 sequence: CSVERQVISTDTQYF. The CDR3, as DNA: TGCAGCGTTGAACGCCAGGTGATTAGCACAGATACGCAGTATTTT.

The chain combines TRBV10-3 with TRBJ1-2; TRBD1 matches 8 bases. The V gene's germline CDR1 is ENHRY and CDR2 SYGVKD. V lost 7 bases and J lost 6; bases outside the gene matches: 4. CDR3 length equals 12 residues. The CDR3 sequence: CAIIGQGDGYTF. As DNA, the CDR3 is TGTGCCATCATAGGACAGGGCGATGGCTACACCTTC.

This chain links TRBV11-2 with TRBJ2-5; the D gene is possibly TRBD1 (5 bases). The V gene's germline CDR1 is SGHAT and CDR2 FQNNGV. This CDR3 has 15 residues. V shed 3 bases and J shed 3 bases, with 14 bases lying between them. CDR3 protein: CASSLDGADKETQYF. Written as DNA, the CDR3 is TGTGCCAGCAGCTTGGATGGGGCGGATAAAGAGACCCAGTACTTC.

The V call is TRBV18, the J call TRBJ1-2; D remains ambiguous. From germline, CDR1 is KGHSH and CDR2 LQKENI. This CDR3 contains 16 residues. V lost 1 base to trimming and J lost 3 bases, with 15 bases between them. The CDR3 bases are TGTGCCAGCTCACCACAAACAGATAACAGTGACTATGGCTACACCTTC. Protein sequence: CASSPQTDNSDYGYTF.

V is TRBV4-1 and J is TRBJ1-1; 10 bases are a match to TRBD1. The germline V gene has CDR1 MGHRA and CDR2 YSYEKL. CDR3 size: 14 residues. J lost 7 bases, V lost 2 bases, and 4 bases had no gene match. The CDR3 sequence: CASSQPRTGGEAFF. The CDR3, as DNA: TGCGCCAGCAGCCAACCCAGGACAGGGGGTGAAGCTTTCTTT.

The chain has TRBV27 and TRBJ2-3; D gene ambiguous. The V gene lost 6 bases and the J gene lost 3 bases, with 4 bases spanning the gap. The length of the CDR3 is 11 residues. CDR1 and CDR2 from the germline V gene are MNHEY and SMNVEV (reference sequence). CDR3 nucleotides: TGTGCCAGCAGGAAGACAGATACGCAGTATTTT. As protein: CASRKTDTQYF.

The chain recombines TRBV7-9 with TRBJ2-1; D is perhaps TRBD1 or TRBD2 (7 bases each). The V and J ends lost 5 bases and 1 base respectively, with 12 bases between them. This CDR3 has 15 residues. Germline CDR1 and CDR2: SEHNR and FQNEAQ (reference sequence). The CDR3 protein is CASSRGGQSYNEQFF. For the CDR3, the DNA is TGTGCCAGCAGCCGCGGGGGACAGTCCTACAATGAGCAGTTCTTC.

The J gene is TRBJ2-5, the V gene TRBV9; 7 positions match TRBD2. This CDR3 spans 15 amino acids. Germline V gives CDR1 SGDLS, CDR2 YYNGEE. Trimming took 3 bases from V and 4 from J; bases not matched to a gene: 9. CDR3 nucleotide sequence: TGTGCCAGCAGCGGGGGACCGGGGGGACGAGAGACCCAGTACTTC. Protein sequence: CASSGGPGGRETQYF.

V gene TRBV6-5 combines with J gene TRBJ2-1; D uncertain. The CDR3 has 15 residues. The germline CDR1 and CDR2 sequences are MNHEY and SVGAGI. Trimming removed 7 bases at V and 0 bases at J, with 13 bases between. For the CDR3, the DNA is TGTGCCAGCACCCCGGTACGGAGCTCCTACAATGAGCAGTTCTTC. Residues: CASTPVRSSYNEQFF.

This chain connects TRBV19 to TRBJ2-6; D may be TRBD2 (6 bases). CDR1 is LNHDA and CDR2 is SQIVND in the germline V gene (reference sequence). The CDR3 is made up of 17 amino acids. Deletions cut 1 base from V and 0 bases from J, with 10 bases between. Here the CDR3 DNA reads TGTGCCAGTAGTATAGTACGGGGGTCCTCTGGGGCCAACGTCCTGACTTTC. Its protein is CASSIVRGSSGANVLTF.

The V call is TRBV5-4, the J call TRBJ2-3, with D possibly being TRBD1 or TRBD2 (5 bases each). Germline assignment: CDR1 SGHNT and CDR2 YYREEE (reference sequence). Deletions cut 5 bases from V and 0 bases from J, with 13 bases between. This CDR3 comprises 15 residues. The CDR3 is CASRTGTESTDTQYF. As DNA, the CDR3 is TGTGCCAGCAGAACGGGGACGGAGAGCACAGATACGCAGTATTTT.

The V and J genes are TRBV4-1 and TRBJ2-5; 8 bases fit TRBD2. V lost 4 bases to trimming and J lost 2 bases; unmatched junction nucleotides: 6. Looked up from germline, CDR1 is MGHRA and CDR2 is YSYEKL. The CDR3 length is 15 residues. As DNA, the CDR3 is TGCGCCAGCAGCCGGCAAGCGGGGGTTCAAGAGACCCAGTACTTC. The encoded protein is CASSRQAGVQETQYF.

This chain joins TRBV7-3 and TRBJ2-7; D might be TRBD1 or TRBD2, each matching 7 bases. Germline V gene lookup returns CDR1 SGHTA and CDR2 FQGTGA. The CDR3 loop spans 13 amino acids. With 3 bases removed from V and 6 bases from J, the gap between germline ends came to 12 bases. In DNA form, the CDR3 reads TGTGCCAGCAGCTTGGGAGGGGGCCGCGAGCAGTACTTC. Its translation: CASSLGGGREQYF. Looking up the rest from reference TRBV7-3 and TRBJ2-7 gives the full variable domain: GAGVSQTPSNKVTEKGKYVELRCDPISGHTALYWYRQSLGQGPEFLIYFQGTGAADDSGLPNDRFFAVRPEGSVSTLKIQRTERGDSAVYLCASSLGGGREQYFGPGTRLTVT.

The rearrangement links TRBV27 to TRBJ1-1; D is unresolved. The germline gives CDR1 MNHEY, CDR2 SMNVEV (reference sequence). This CDR3 has 13 residues. Trimming took off 5 bases at V and 1 base at J, with 8 bases between the two ends. The DNA for the CDR3 is TGTGCCAGCAGTATGAGGTCGAACACTGAAGCTTTCTTT. Translating it yields CASSMRSNTEAFF.

CDR3 coding DNA: TGTGCCAGCAGCTTAGCGGGCCGAGTTCTGACTGGAAACACCATATATTTT. Translated, it gives CASSLAGRVLTGNTIYF. The chain recombines TRBV7-9 with TRBJ1-3, with D hard to call. Germline V gene lookup returns CDR1 SEHNR and CDR2 FQNEAQ (reference sequence). The length of the CDR3 is 17 residues. Trimming removed 0 bases at V and 2 bases at J, with 14 bases between.

A note on this clone: A junction end diverges from the germline sequence, so it may reflect a read error. The V call is TRBV7-7, the J call TRBJ2-5; tentative D call: TRBD2 (6 bases). The CDR3 contains 14 residues. Germline-derived CDR1 and CDR2 are SSHAT and FNYEAQ (reference sequence). The CDR3 coding sequence is TGTGCTAGCAGCTACGGGACTCGCCAAGAGACCCAGTACTTC. Amino acid sequence: CASSYGTRQETQYF.

This sequence joins TRBV5-1 and TRBJ2-2; D tentatively fits TRBD1 or TRBD2 (5 bases each). The CDR3 has 17 residues. CDR1 is SGHRS and CDR2 is YFSETQ in the germline V gene. V lost 5 bases, J lost 2 bases, and 19 bases lay in between. CDR3 amino acids: CASSDVATVLNTGELFF. The DNA of the CDR3 is TGCGCCAGCAGTGATGTAGCGACAGTCCTCAACACCGGGGAGCTGTTTTTT. The variable domain in full, with the rest retrieved from reference TRBV5-1 and TRBJ2-2, is KAGVTQTPRYLIKTRGQQVTLSCSPISGHRSVSWYQQTPGQGLQFLFEYFSETQRNKGNFPGRFSGRQFSNSRSEMNVSTLELGDSALYLCASSDVATVLNTGELFFGEGSRLTVL.

V gene TRBV18 combines with J gene TRBJ1-5; D gene ambiguous. Trimming removed 1 base from V and 1 base from J, with 11 bases in between. Germline V gene data show CDR1 as KGHSH and CDR2 as LQKENI. The CDR3 covers 16 residues. CDR3 bases: TGTGCCAGCTCACCACTGGCGGAAGAGAGCAATCAGCCCCAGCATTTT. Residues: CASSPLAEESNQPQHF.

A few counts support this clone. The rearrangement links TRBV29-1 to TRBJ1-2; no firm D call. Germline CDR1 SQVTM, CDR2 ANQGSEA. The CDR3 runs 12 residues. V was shortened by 4 bases and J by 7 bases, with 13 bases between the two germline ends. The CDR3 sequence is CSVVSGEAGYTF. CDR3 DNA sequence: TGCAGCGTTGTTTCCGGGGAGGCTGGCTACACCTTC.

The chain combines TRBV7-2 with TRBJ2-3; D ambiguous. The CDR3 is 14 amino acids. Germline V gives CDR1 SGHTA, CDR2 FQGNSA. V was trimmed by 1 base and J by 8 bases, leaving 13 bases between them. The CDR3 protein is CASSLEMVRVTQYF. The CDR3 bases are TGTGCCAGCAGCTTAGAGATGGTACGAGTTACGCAGTATTTT. The complete variable domain, with remaining parts taken from reference TRBV7-2 and TRBJ2-3, reads GAGVSQSPSNKVTEKGKDVELRCDPISGHTALYWYRQSLGQGLEFLIYFQGNSAPDKSGLPSDRFSAERTGGSVSTLTIQRTQQEDSAVYLCASSLEMVRVTQYFGPGTRLTVL.

V usage is TRBV11-1 and J usage is TRBJ1-2; D gene unclear. V was cut by 0 bases and J by 2 bases, with 10 bases left in between. Germline V gene sequence: CDR1 SGHAT, CDR2 FQDESV (reference sequence). CDR3 length: 15 amino acids. DNA for the CDR3: TGTGCCAGCAGCTTAGCAGGTGGTGGAAACTATGGCTACACCTTC. Its protein product is CASSLAGGGNYGYTF. Supplemented by reference TRBV11-1 and TRBJ1-2, the full variable domain reads EAEVAQSPRYKITEKSQAVAFWCDPISGHATLYWYRQILGQGPELLVQFQDESVVDDSQLPKDRFSAERLKGVDSTLKIQPAELGDSAMYLCASSLAGGGNYGYTFGSGTRLTVV.

This clone has only one observation. The chain links TRBV7-9 to TRBJ2-7; 13 bases match TRBD2. The CDR3 is made up of 17 amino acids. Germline trimming cut 4 bases from V and 3 bases from J; bases unmatched to any gene: 9. The germline V gene encodes CDR1 SEHNR and CDR2 FQNEAQ (reference sequence). CDR3 amino acids: CASSSPRLAGGRYEQYF. The CDR3 DNA follows: TGTGCCAGCAGCTCGCCTCGACTAGCGGGGGGCCGCTACGAGCAGTACTTC.

The chain employs TRBV9 and TRBJ1-2; 8 bases are a match to TRBD1. Germline CDR1 is SGDLS and CDR2 is YYNGEE. Unmatched junction bases numbered 17, after V lost 3 bases and J lost 7 bases. The CDR3 is 17 amino acids. CDR3 amino acids: CASSAQPPQTGVGGYTF. The CDR3 DNA follows: TGTGCCAGCAGCGCTCAGCCCCCGCAGACAGGGGTGGGTGGCTACACCTTC.

This rearrangement joins TRBV6-1 to TRBJ1-1, with D unclear. The V gene's germline CDR1 is MNHNS and CDR2 SASEGT. CDR3 length equals 15 residues. V lost 7 bases to trimming and J lost 0 bases, with 15 bases between them. The CDR3 DNA is TGTGCCAGCACCCGAGTCGGCAGTCTGAACACTGAAGCTTTCTTT. Protein product: CASTRVGSLNTEAFF.

This clone was counted a single time. The chain is built from TRBV2 and TRBJ2-3; the D call may be TRBD1 or TRBD2 (7 bases each). Deletions cut 8 bases from V and 4 bases from J, with 19 bases between. The CDR3 sequence is 15 residues long. Germline loops: CDR1 SNHLY, CDR2 FYNNEI. CDR3 sequence reads: CASPSFRGGPDTQYF. Written as DNA, the CDR3 is TGTGCCAGCCCTTCCTTCAGGGGGGGTCCAGATACGCAGTATTTT. The whole variable domain, filled in from reference TRBV2 and TRBJ2-3, reads EPEVTQTPSHQVTQMGQEVILRCVPISNHLYFYWYRQILGQKVEFLVSFYNNEISEKSEIFDDQFSVERPDGSNFTLKIRSTKLEDSAMYFCASPSFRGGPDTQYFGPGTRLTVL.

This sequence joins TRBV7-9 and TRBJ2-3, with TRBD2 matching over 15 bases. The germline gives CDR1 SEHNR, CDR2 FQNEAQ (reference sequence). Trimming removed 4 bases from V and 1 base from J; junction bases left unmatched: 3. The length of the CDR3 is 17 residues. The DNA of the CDR3 is TGTGCCAGCAGCTCGCGGACTAGCGGGAGGGGCACAGATACGCAGTATTTT. Protein sequence: CASSSRTSGRGTDTQYF.

The V gene is TRBV25-1, the J gene TRBJ2-7; D may be TRBD1 or TRBD2 (5 bases each). V lost 5 bases and J lost 2, with 22 bases in between. Germline assignment: CDR1 MGHDK and CDR2 SYGVNS. The CDR3 contains 17 residues. The CDR3 DNA is TGTGCCAGCAGTAAACAACACCCGGGACCGTTGGCCTACGAGCAGTACTTC. This sequence encodes CASSKQHPGPLAYEQYF.

The chain combines TRBV29-1 with TRBJ2-5, with 9 bases matching TRBD1. Germline CDR1 reads SQVTM; CDR2 reads ANQGSEA. Losses at the gene ends were 6 bases for V and 5 bases for J; bases not matched to a gene: 16. This CDR3 has 16 residues. In DNA form, the CDR3 reads TGCAGCGTCGGCGAACCCGGGACAGGGAGTCGGGAGACCCAGTACTTC. Its protein is CSVGEPGTGSRETQYF.